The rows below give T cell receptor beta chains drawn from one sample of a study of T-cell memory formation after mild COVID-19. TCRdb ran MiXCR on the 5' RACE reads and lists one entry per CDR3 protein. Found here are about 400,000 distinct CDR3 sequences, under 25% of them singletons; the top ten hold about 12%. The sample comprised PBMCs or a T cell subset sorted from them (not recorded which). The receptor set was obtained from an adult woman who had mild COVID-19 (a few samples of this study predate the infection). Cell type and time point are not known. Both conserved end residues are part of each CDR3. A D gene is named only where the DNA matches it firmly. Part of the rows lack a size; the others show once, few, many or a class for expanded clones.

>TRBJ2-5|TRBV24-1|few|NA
TGTGCCACCAGTGATCGCACGGTGGGGGGCGCCGAGACCCAGTACTTC
CATSDRTVGGAETQYF
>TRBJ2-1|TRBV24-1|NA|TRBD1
TGTGCCACCAGTGACCTCCCGGGACAGGGTCAGTTCTTC
CATSDLPGQGQFF
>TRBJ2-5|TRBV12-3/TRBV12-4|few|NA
TGTGCCAGCAGTTTCGAAGGGAAGAAAGAGACCCAGTACTTC
CASSFEGKKETQYF
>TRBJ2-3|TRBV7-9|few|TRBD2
TGTGCCAGCAAACTAGCGGGAGCAGATACGCAGTATTTT
CASKLAGADTQYF
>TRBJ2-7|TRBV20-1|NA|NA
TGCAGTGCTGCGGGGGCGCCGGTCGAGCAGTACTTC
CSAAGAPVEQYF
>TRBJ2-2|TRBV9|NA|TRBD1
TGTGCCAGCAGCGTAGTGACAGGGGGCTCCGGGGAGCTGTTTTTT
CASSVVTGGSGELFF
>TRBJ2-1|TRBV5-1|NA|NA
TGCGCCAGCAGCGTGCTGTCAGGGCTCCGGAATGAGCAGTTCTTC
CASSVLSGLRNEQFF
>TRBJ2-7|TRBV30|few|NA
TGTGCCTGGAGTTCCGGATACGAGCAGTACTTC
CAWSSGYEQYF
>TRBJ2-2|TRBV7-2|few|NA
TGTGCCAGCAGCTTAGGTGGTCAGGCGACCGGGGAGCTGTTTTTT
CASSLGGQATGELFF
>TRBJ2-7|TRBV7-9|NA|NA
TGTGCCAGCGGCTCGGGACGTAACTACGAGCAGTACTTC
CASGSGRNYEQYF
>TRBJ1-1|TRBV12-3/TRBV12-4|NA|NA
TGTGCCAGCACCAGGGACGGCCAGAACACTGAAGCTTTCTTT
CASTRDGQNTEAFF
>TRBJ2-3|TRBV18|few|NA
TGTGCCAGCTCACCATATGGGGTCTCCACAGATACGCAGTATTTT
CASSPYGVSTDTQYF
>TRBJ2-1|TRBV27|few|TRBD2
TGTGCCAGCAGCCCCTTCGCCGGACTAGCGGGAGGGGAAGGGCAGTTCTTC
CASSPFAGLAGGEGQFF
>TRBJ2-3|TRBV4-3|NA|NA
TGCGCCAGCAGCCCCTTTCGCCACACAGATACGCAGTATTTT
CASSPFRHTDTQYF
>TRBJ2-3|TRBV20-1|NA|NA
TGCAGTGCTAGAGTGGGGGGAGATACGCAGTATTTT
CSARVGGDTQYF
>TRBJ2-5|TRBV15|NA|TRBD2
TGTGCCACCAGCAGAGATCCCCCCATCCGGGACTATGAAGAGACCCAGTACTTC
CATSRDPPIRDYEETQYF
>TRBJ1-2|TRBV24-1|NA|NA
TGTGCCACCAGTGACCTGGGTGGCTACACCTTC
CATSDLGGYTF
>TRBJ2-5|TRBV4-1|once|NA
TGCGCCAGCAGCCAAGTTTCCGAAGAGACCCAGTACTTC
CASSQVSEETQYF
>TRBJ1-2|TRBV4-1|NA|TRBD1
TGCGCCAGCAGTCGGACAGGCAAAGGCTACACCTTC
CASSRTGKGYTF
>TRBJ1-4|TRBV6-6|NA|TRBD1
TGTGCCAGCAGTTTCCCGGGACAGGGGAATGAAAAACTGTTTTTT
CASSFPGQGNEKLFF